These 11 T cell receptor beta chains were sequenced from one sample in a study of cytomegalovirus exposure and HLA in healthy donors. In the PCR, 60 Vbeta and 13 Jbeta primers were used. The table came from immunoSEQ multiplex PCR; TCRdb's copy has only in-frame clones and leaves some out. The repertoire holds some 170,000 clones, around four fifths seen once, with roughly 1.3% in the top ten. The source material was PBMCs. All receptors come from a woman aged 50 to 60 in good health and CMV-seronegative.

This chain links TRBV5-6 with TRBJ2-2; 8 bases map to TRBD1. Germline V lookup: CDR1 SGHDT, CDR2 YYEEEE. V was clipped by 4 bases and J by 6 bases; unmatched bases: 17. The CDR3 spans 18 residues. The CDR3 sequence: CASSPSPGRGRTAGELFF. As DNA, the CDR3 is TGTGCCAGCAGCCCCTCCCCGGGCAGGGGGCGTACGGCCGGGGAGCTGTTTTTT.

The chain is built from TRBV6-4 and TRBJ1-1; D gene unclear. The CDR3 covers 12 residues. Germline CDR1 reads MRHNA; CDR2 reads SNTAGT. V was trimmed by 6 bases and J by 1 base, leaving 6 bases between them. The CDR3 coding sequence is TGTGCCAGCAGGGGAGCGAACACTGAAGCTTTCTTT. This encodes CASRGANTEAFF.

J is TRBJ2-5 and V is TRBV19, with unresolved D. The V gene's germline CDR1 is LNHDA and CDR2 SQIVND (reference sequence). The CDR3 has 14 amino acids. V was trimmed by 2 bases and J by 1 base, leaving 8 bases between them. The CDR3 DNA sequence: TGTGCCAGTAGTATATCGCCCAGCCAAGAGACCCAGTACTTC. Translating it yields CASSISPSQETQYF.

Note on this clone: Mismatch with germline at one junction end may stem from a read error. The chain has TRBV7-9 and TRBJ1-2, with 9 bases identical to TRBD1. Germline V gene lookup returns CDR1 SEHNR and CDR2 FQNEAQ (reference sequence). This CDR3 is 12 amino acids long. CDR3 loop: CASSLGQGEFSF. The CDR3 DNA follows: TGTGCCAGCAGCTTAGGACAGGGGGAATTCTCCTTC.

This chain links TRBV6-6 with TRBJ1-2; D possibly corresponds to TRBD1 (5 bases). The V end lost 2 bases, the J end lost 2 bases, and 9 bases lay between the germline ends. The CDR3 sequence is 14 residues long. Germline V gene sequence: CDR1 MNHNY, CDR2 SVGAGI (reference sequence). The CDR3, as DNA: TGTGCCAGCAGTTACGCAGGGATAAACTATGGCTACACCTTC. Amino acids: CASSYAGINYGYTF.

The genes are TRBV6-1 and TRBJ2-5; 7 nucleotides agree with TRBD2. The length of the CDR3 is 19 residues. With V trimmed by 2 bases and J by 2 bases, 17 bases remained unmatched. CDR1 and CDR2 from the germline V gene are MNHNS and SASEGT. The CDR3 DNA follows: TGTGCCAGCAGTGAATGGGGGACCGCGGCGGGGGACCCGCAAGAGACCCAGTACTTC. Residues: CASSEWGTAAGDPQETQYF.

The chain carries TRBV9 and TRBJ1-5; D is unresolved. The V end lost 4 bases, the J end lost 7 bases, and 9 bases lay between the germline ends. The V gene's germline CDR1 is SGDLS and CDR2 YYNGEE. The CDR3 covers 12 residues. The CDR3 region has the DNA TGTGCCAGCAGCAAAGGCGGCCAGCCCCAGCATTTT. Residues: CASSKGGQPQHF. The full variable domain, its missing parts supplied by reference TRBV9 and TRBJ1-5, is DSGVTQTPKHLITATGQRVTLRCSPRSGDLSVYWYQQSLDQGLQFLIQYYNGEERAKGNILERFSAQQFPDLHSELNLSSLELGDSALYFCASSKGGQPQHFGDGTRLSIL.

V gene TRBV28 combines with J gene TRBJ2-7, with D perhaps matching TRBD1 (8 bases). V lost 6 bases, J lost 4 bases, and 25 bases lay in between. The germline gives CDR1 MDHEN, CDR2 SYDVKM. CDR3 length: 17 residues. For the CDR3, the DNA is TGTGCCAGCAGGGGGAGGGCAGGGGGCGGGTATGGTTACGAGCAGTACTTC. Translation gives CASRGRAGGGYGYEQYF.

The chain combines TRBV27 with TRBJ2-5; 11 bases map to TRBD2. The CDR3 totals 16 residues. The V gene end was trimmed by 8 bases and the J gene end by 1 base; junction bases not matched to a gene: 9. Looked up from germline, CDR1 is MNHEY and CDR2 is SMNVEV (reference sequence). As DNA, the CDR3 is TGTGCCAGCTGGGGACGACTAGCGGGAACCCAAGAGACCCAGTACTTC. It is translated as CASWGRLAGTQETQYF.

The J gene is TRBJ2-7, the V gene TRBV5-3; D is perhaps TRBD1 (6 bases). TRBV5-3 is given ORF status, its function remaining uncertain. The CDR3 is 15 amino acids. V lost 3 bases, J lost 0 bases, and 13 bases lay in between. This CDR3 reads CARSSRQGHSYEQYF. The CDR3 DNA reads as TGTGCCAGAAGCTCCCGCCAGGGGCACTCCTACGAGCAGTACTTC.

The gene calls are TRBV29-1 and TRBJ1-5; tentative D call: TRBD1 (6 bases). Germline lookup yields CDR1 SQVTM and CDR2 ANQGSEA. CDR3 length equals 13 residues. The germline V and J ends were trimmed by 3 bases and 6 bases, with 12 bases remaining between them. CDR3: CSVDSGGGQPQHF. In DNA, the CDR3 is TGCAGCGTTGACTCGGGAGGGGGTCAGCCCCAGCATTTT.